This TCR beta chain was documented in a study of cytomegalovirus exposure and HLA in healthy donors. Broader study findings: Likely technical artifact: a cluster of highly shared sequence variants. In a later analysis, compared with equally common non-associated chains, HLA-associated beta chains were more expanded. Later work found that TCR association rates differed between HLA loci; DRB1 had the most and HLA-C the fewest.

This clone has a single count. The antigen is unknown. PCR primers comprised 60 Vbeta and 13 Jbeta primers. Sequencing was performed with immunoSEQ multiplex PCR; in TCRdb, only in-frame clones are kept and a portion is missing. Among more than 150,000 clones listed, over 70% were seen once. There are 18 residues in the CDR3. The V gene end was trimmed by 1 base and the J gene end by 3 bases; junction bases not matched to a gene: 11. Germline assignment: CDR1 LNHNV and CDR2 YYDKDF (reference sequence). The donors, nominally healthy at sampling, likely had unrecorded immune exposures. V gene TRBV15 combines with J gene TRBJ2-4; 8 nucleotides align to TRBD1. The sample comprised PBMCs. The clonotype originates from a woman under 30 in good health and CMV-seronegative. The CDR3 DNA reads TGTGCCACCAGCAGAGCTAGAGGACAGGGCGGTGGCAAAAACATTCAGTACTTC. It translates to CATSRARGQGGGKNIQYF.